The rows below give T cell receptor beta chains drawn from one sample of a study of blood T cell repertoires in COVID-19. The method was immunoSEQ multiplex PCR; TCRdb's version includes in-frame clones alone and lacks a portion of them. The data contain about 62,000 clones, approximately 86% of them seen just once; the ten biggest clones take up over 0.8%. The sample comprised peripheral blood. The source is a man aged 65 to 85 with acute or convalescent COVID-19. Both conserved end residues are part of each CDR3.

v_gene: TRBV5-8
j_gene: TRBJ2-3
CDR3aa: CASSPRSSTQYF

v_gene: TRBV20-1
j_gene: TRBJ2-1
CDR3aa: CSASPQQGWNEQFF

v_gene: TRBV9
j_gene: TRBJ2-7
CDR3aa: CASSTSPGTGSSSYEQYF

v_gene: TRBV12-3/TRBV12-4
j_gene: TRBJ2-7
CDR3aa: CASSQTGEQQYF

v_gene: TRBV5-1
j_gene: TRBJ2-3
CDR3aa: CASRQEGGPADTQYF

v_gene: TRBV19
j_gene: TRBJ1-4
CDR3aa: CASIERQGEKLFF

v_gene: TRBV7-9
j_gene: TRBJ2-5
CDR3aa: CASSSTGMATQYF

v_gene: TRBV2
j_gene: TRBJ1-2
CDR3aa: CASSDRSNYGYTF

v_gene: TRBV19
j_gene: TRBJ1-2
CDR3aa: CASRQYSGTGGGYTF

v_gene: TRBV7-7
j_gene: TRBJ2-1
CDR3aa: CASSAGTSDNEQFF

v_gene: TRBV5-1
j_gene: TRBJ2-1
CDR3aa: CASSFQRLNEQFF

v_gene: TRBV10-3
j_gene: TRBJ2-7
CDR3aa: CAHAGQGTAEQYF

v_gene: TRBV2
j_gene: TRBJ2-3
CDR3aa: CASTRDRMIPDTQYF

v_gene: TRBV5-1
j_gene: TRBJ2-7
CDR3aa: CASSEQGGTYEQYF

v_gene: TRBV27
j_gene: TRBJ1-5
CDR3aa: CASSHGRGLGQPQHF

v_gene: TRBV14
j_gene: TRBJ2-2
CDR3aa: CASSPDRSGELFF

v_gene: TRBV7-2
j_gene: TRBJ2-7
CDR3aa: CASSLTRGSSSYEQYF

v_gene: TRBV5-4
j_gene: TRBJ2-3
CDR3aa: CASSFRGVRDNTQYF

v_gene: TRBV27
j_gene: TRBJ2-7
CDR3aa: CASIPGDSPYEQYF

v_gene: TRBV27
j_gene: TRBJ2-5
CDR3aa: CASSLRTSPHPSYQETQYF

v_gene: TRBV6-5
j_gene: TRBJ2-5
CDR3aa: CASSYIPRGQETQYF

v_gene: TRBV23-1
j_gene: TRBJ1-4
CDR3aa: CASLGQDNEKLFF

v_gene: TRBV30
j_gene: TRBJ1-4
CDR3aa: CAWSLGQINEKLFF

v_gene: TRBV10-3
j_gene: TRBJ2-5
CDR3aa: CAISVTAYQETQYF

v_gene: TRBV5-1
j_gene: TRBJ2-7
CDR3aa: CASSPLWTGNSYEQYF

v_gene: TRBV5-6
j_gene: TRBJ2-5
CDR3aa: CASSLARLQTQYF

v_gene: TRBV19
j_gene: TRBJ1-1
CDR3aa: CASSIGRDGTEAFF

v_gene: TRBV4-1
j_gene: TRBJ2-1
CDR3aa: CASSPGTSNEQFF

v_gene: TRBV7-7
j_gene: TRBJ2-5
CDR3aa: CASSPQGPETQYF

v_gene: TRBV7-9
j_gene: TRBJ2-5
CDR3aa: CASSLQETQYF

v_gene: TRBV27
j_gene: TRBJ1-5
CDR3aa: CASSLGQPYSNQPQHF

v_gene: TRBV6-5
j_gene: TRBJ2-6
CDR3aa: CASSSPLASGANVLTF

v_gene: TRBV25-1
j_gene: TRBJ1-1
CDR3aa: CASSGALNTEAFF

v_gene: TRBV6-5
j_gene: TRBJ1-6
CDR3aa: CASSTTGGNTSPLHF

v_gene: TRBV14
j_gene: TRBJ2-1
CDR3aa: CASSQLAGGHEQFF

v_gene: TRBV3-1/TRBV3-2
j_gene: TRBJ2-5
CDR3aa: CASGRTGGARETQYF

v_gene: TRBV10-1
j_gene: TRBJ2-5
CDR3aa: CASSDPRETQYF

v_gene: TRBV14
j_gene: TRBJ1-2
CDR3aa: CASSSTGSGYTF

v_gene: TRBV5-4
j_gene: TRBJ2-7
CDR3aa: CASRQRDRGPYEQYF

v_gene: TRBV30
j_gene: TRBJ1-1
CDR3aa: CAWSLMTPNTEAFF

v_gene: TRBV5-1
j_gene: TRBJ1-4
CDR3aa: CASSLVTGVRSEKLFF

v_gene: TRBV18
j_gene: TRBJ1-3
CDR3aa: CASSLTSTDYSGNTIYF

v_gene: TRBV19
j_gene: TRBJ1-1
CDR3aa: CASSRQRNEAFF

v_gene: TRBV12-3/TRBV12-4
j_gene: TRBJ1-2
CDR3aa: CATDRGLGGYTF

v_gene: TRBV6-2/TRBV6-3
j_gene: TRBJ1-5
CDR3aa: CASSYGGSGSNQPQHF